The 4 T cell receptor beta chains below come from one sample, sequenced in a study of spatial heterogeneity in lung cancer. Points from the study as a whole: Mutation tallies in tumors tracked expanded intratumoral alpha and beta TCR counts.

TCRdb re-called the 5' RACE reads with MiXCR, one entry per CDR3 protein. The sample contains about 12,000 distinct CDR3 sequences, over 4.5% of which appear only once. For these receptors, no antigen is known. Time point described: sample taken at primary tumor resection. Sequences were derived from lung tumor tissue, sampled at surgery. These TCRs come from a male donor with early-stage non-small cell lung cancer.

By frequency in the sample, this clonotype is medium-sized. The gene calls are TRBV12-3 or TRBV12-4 and TRBJ2-3, with D possibly TRBD2 on 6 matching bases. The CDR3 loop spans 14 amino acids. V gave up 4 bases and J gave up 0 bases, with 8 bases separating them. CDR3 sequence: CASSYSGSTDTQYF. Here the CDR3 DNA reads TGTGCCAGCAGTTACAGCGGGAGCACAGATACGCAGTATTTT.

This clonotype was recorded at least ten times. The chain recombines TRBV9 with TRBJ2-6; D remains ambiguous. CDR1 SGDLS and CDR2 YYNGEE come from the germline V gene. This CDR3 region has 17 residues. The germline V and J ends were trimmed by 4 bases and 2 bases, with 16 bases remaining between them. The chain's CDR3 is CASSWGSGTTGANVLTF. CDR3 nucleotides: TGTGCCAGCAGCTGGGGATCGGGTACTACTGGGGCCAACGTCCTGACTTTC.

Many counts were recorded for this clonotype. The rearrangement links TRBV20-1 to TRBJ2-1, with a possible D match to TRBD1 (7 bases). This CDR3 spans 14 amino acids. Germline values: CDR1 DFQATT, CDR2 SNEGSKA (reference sequence). The V gene lost 6 bases and the J gene lost 4 bases, with 16 bases spanning the gap. The chain's CDR3 is CSAARTGGYNEQFF. CDR3 DNA: TGCAGTGCGGCCCGGACAGGAGGGTACAATGAGCAGTTCTTC.

This clonotype was detected ten times or more. The CDR3 coding sequence is TGCAGTGCTAGATCCGACAGGGGCCTTGGCTACACCTTC. As protein: CSARSDRGLGYTF. The chain couples TRBV20-1 to TRBJ1-2, with 8 bases identical to TRBD1. The CDR3 spans 13 residues. Germline V gives CDR1 DFQATT, CDR2 SNEGSKA (reference sequence). The V gene end was trimmed by 2 bases and the J gene end by 7 bases; junction bases not matched to a gene: 6.